These 29 T cell receptor beta chains share one sample of origin, sequenced in a study of T cells in Graves' hyperthyroidism and ophthalmopathy. TCR beta CDR3 regions were amplified from RNA. In the first-round RT-PCR of the TCR CDR3, the HTBI primer set was used. TCRdb re-called the multiplex PCR reads with MiXCR, one entry per CDR3 protein. This sample yields roughly 570,000 distinct CDR3 sequences, of which approximately 14% are seen a single time; under 8% belongs to the top ten. Specimen: blood. The receptors stem from a woman between 25 and 40 years old with Graves' hyperthyroidism.

The sample holds a few counts of this clonotype. This chain joins TRBV30 and TRBJ2-3; 13 bases line up with TRBD2. In germline, CDR1 is GTSNPN, CDR2 SVGIG (reference sequence). The V gene end was trimmed by 1 base and the J gene end by 5 bases; junction bases not matched to a gene: 3. The CDR3 sequence is 15 residues long. The CDR3 sequence is CAWSELAGGLDTQYF. In DNA, the CDR3 is TGTGCCTGGAGTGAACTAGCGGGAGGGTTAGATACGCAGTATTTT.

This clonotype came up many times. The chain has TRBV2 and TRBJ2-1; 9 bases agree with TRBD2. J gave up 0 bases and V 6 bases, and 9 bases lay outside the gene matches. The CDR3 has 17 amino acids. CDR1 and CDR2 (germline): SNHLY, FYNNEI. For the CDR3, the DNA is TGTGCCAGCAGATGGCAGCGGGAGGAACACTCCTACAATGAGCAGTTCTTC. It specifies CASRWQREEHSYNEQFF.

The V and J genes are TRBV20-1 and TRBJ1-5; 9 nucleotides align to TRBD1. Per germline, CDR1 DFQATT and CDR2 SNEGSKA (reference sequence). V trimming: 2 bases; J trimming: 4 bases; junction bases outside the gene matches: 6. The CDR3 runs 15 residues. The CDR3 DNA follows: TGCAGTGCTAGATCGGGACAGGGCCTGAATCAGCCCCAGCATTTT. Residues: CSARSGQGLNQPQHF.

This clonotype was counted between two and nine times. The chain uses TRBV20-1 and TRBJ2-3, with 14 bases aligning to TRBD2. V shed 0 bases, J shed 7 bases, and the junction held 9 bases outside the gene matches. Germline CDR1 is DFQATT and CDR2 is SNEGSKA (reference sequence). The CDR3 runs 17 residues. The CDR3 loop is CSAREGGLAGETHTQYF. The CDR3 coding sequence is TGCAGTGCTAGAGAGGGGGGACTAGCGGGAGAAACACATACGCAGTATTTT.

There are many counts of this clonotype. This chain uses TRBV10-3 with TRBJ1-2; 7 bases are shared with TRBD1. This CDR3 has 16 residues. J lost 0 bases, V lost 2 bases, and 6 bases had no gene match. Germline V lookup: CDR1 ENHRY, CDR2 SYGVKD. For the CDR3, the DNA is TGTGCCATCAGTGAGACGAGACAGGGAGCTAACTATGGCTACACCTTC. Its protein is CAISETRQGANYGYTF.

This clonotype was seen more than once but under ten times. The chain recombines TRBV6-1 with TRBJ2-1, with D hard to call. The germline V gene encodes CDR1 MNHNS and CDR2 SASEGT. The V end lost 0 bases, the J end lost 0 bases, and 6 bases lay between the germline ends. This CDR3 is 15 amino acids long. The CDR3 DNA sequence: TGTGCCAGCAGTGAAGCGGGATTCTCCTACAATGAGCAGTTCTTC. Its translation is CASSEAGFSYNEQFF.

This clonotype was seen more than once but under ten times. A single base separates this from a much larger clone, so it may be a read error. The CDR3 carries no conserved terminal phenylalanine or tryptophan, so it likely arises from a read error. The chain recombines TRBV7-2 with TRBJ1-5; D ambiguous. The CDR3 extends over 15 amino acids. V was clipped by 5 bases and J by 6 bases, with 17 bases between them. The germline V gene encodes CDR1 SGHTA and CDR2 FQGNSA. This CDR3 is CASSPHLGEAQPQHL. In nucleotides, the CDR3 is TGTGCCAGCAGCCCACACCTTGGCGAGGCTCAGCCCCAGCATCTT.

This chain connects TRBV12-3 or TRBV12-4 to TRBJ2-7; 10 nucleotides align to TRBD2. Unmatched junction bases numbered 12, after V lost 3 bases and J lost 7 bases. The CDR3 has 16 residues. CDR3 in amino acids: CASSFRTSGTSREQYF. The CDR3 region has the DNA TGTGCCAGCAGTTTTAGAACTAGCGGGACTTCTCGAGAGCAGTACTTC.

This clonotype was picked up many times. The chain employs TRBV7-2 and TRBJ2-7, with D perhaps TRBD1 (6 bases). Looked up from germline, CDR1 is SGHTA and CDR2 is FQGNSA. The CDR3 covers 16 residues. V was cut by 1 base and J by 3 bases, with 16 bases left in between. CDR3 in DNA: TGTGCCAGCAGCTTAGAAGGCGGTAAGGGGGTCTACGAGCAGTACTTC. The encoded protein is CASSLEGGKGVYEQYF.

In this sample, this clonotype turned up a few times. The chain has TRBV13 and TRBJ2-5; TRBD2 matches at 11 bases. Losses at the gene ends were 3 bases for V and 3 bases for J; bases not matched to a gene: 9. From germline, CDR1 is PRHDT and CDR2 FYEKMQ (reference sequence). This CDR3 spans 17 amino acids. The CDR3 DNA reads as TGTGCCAGCAGCTTCAAGACTAGCGGGATAAATGAAGAGACCCAGTACTTC. It encodes CASSFKTSGINEETQYF. The whole variable domain, remainder taken from reference TRBV13 and TRBJ2-5, is AAGVIQSPRHLIKEKRETATLKCYPIPRHDTVYWYQQGPGQDPQFLISFYEKMQSDKGSIPDRFSAQQFSDYHSELNMSSLELGDSALYFCASSFKTSGINEETQYFGPGTRLLVL.

This clonotype was recorded at least ten times. This rearrangement joins TRBV29-1 to TRBJ1-2, with 8 bases fitting TRBD1. Trimming at V came to 7 bases and at J to 4 bases, leaving 2 bases not matched to a gene. CDR1 and CDR2 from the germline V gene are SQVTM and ANQGSEA. CDR3 size: 11 residues. In DNA, the CDR3 is TGCAGCGGGACAGGGCTCTATGGCTACACCTTC. Its translation is CSGTGLYGYTF.

This clonotype has a count of ten or more. The J gene is TRBJ2-3, the V gene TRBV18; D perhaps matches TRBD2 (6 bases). Trimming pared 6 bases from V and 4 bases from J, leaving 11 bases between. The CDR3 runs 13 residues. Germline CDR1 is KGHSH and CDR2 is LQKENI. The CDR3 loop is CASSQTRSDTQYF. The DNA for the CDR3 is TGTGCCAGCTCCCAGACTAGGTCAGATACGCAGTATTTT. Looking up the rest from reference TRBV18 and TRBJ2-3 gives the full variable domain: NAGVMQNPRHLVRRRGQEARLRCSPMKGHSHVYWYRQLPEEGLKFMVYLQKENIIDESGMPKERFSAEFPKEGPSILRIQQVVRGDSAAYFCASSQTRSDTQYFGPGTRLTVL.

For this clonotype: This could be a read error, since a much larger clone is one nucleotide away. This chain links TRBV24-1 with TRBJ2-7; no clear D. Trimming cost V 3 bases and J 5 bases, with 16 bases left between them. The CDR3 has 15 residues. Germline CDR1 reads KGHDR; CDR2 reads SFDVKD. The CDR3 coding sequence is TGTGCCACCAGTGATGGTCATCCCGATCTCCACGAGCAGTACTTC. Translation gives CATSDGHPDLHEQYF.

In this sample, this clonotype turned up many times. This sequence joins TRBV12-3 or TRBV12-4 and TRBJ2-4; TRBD2 aligns across 9 bases. The CDR3 is 17 residues long. V lost 3 bases and J lost 0; bases outside the gene matches: 6. The CDR3 reads CASSFSAGGLAKNIQYF. In DNA form, the CDR3 reads TGTGCCAGCAGTTTTTCGGCGGGAGGGCTAGCCAAAAACATTCAGTACTTC.

With regard to this clonotype: One base away lies a much larger clone, so this may be a sequencing read error. V usage is TRBV5-4 and J usage is TRBJ1-2; 8 bases align to TRBD1. The CDR3 extends over 15 amino acids. Germline V gene lookup returns CDR1 SGHNT and CDR2 YYREEE (reference sequence). Written as DNA, the CDR3 is TGTGCCAGCAGCTTGGAAAACAGGGGGTACTATGGCTACGCCTTC. Its protein is CASSLENRGYYGYAF.

This clonotype was seen repeatedly, ten times or more. V gene TRBV30 combines with J gene TRBJ2-2; D gene unclear. This CDR3 contains 12 residues. Germline V lookup: CDR1 GTSNPN, CDR2 SVGIG (reference sequence). V shed 4 bases and J shed 3 bases, with 6 bases lying between them. CDR3 region: CAWTSHTGELFF. Here the CDR3 DNA reads TGTGCCTGGACTAGTCACACCGGGGAGCTGTTTTTT.

This clonotype was recorded a few times. This chain uses TRBV5-8 with TRBJ2-3, with 12 bases fitting TRBD2. Germline values: CDR1 SGHTS, CDR2 YDEGEE. This CDR3 has 15 residues. Trimming removed 6 bases from V and 4 bases from J; junction bases left unmatched: 6. CDR3 sequence reads: CASTRLAGVSDTQYF. The CDR3 bases are TGTGCCAGCACGCGACTAGCGGGAGTCTCAGATACGCAGTATTTT.

This clonotype was seen ten or more times. DNA for the CDR3: TGTGCCAGCAGCCAGACTAGCGGGAGTACAGATACGCAGTATTTT. It encodes CASSQTSGSTDTQYF. The chain recombines TRBV7-2 with TRBJ2-3, with 12 bases identical to TRBD2. In germline, CDR1 is SGHTA, CDR2 FQGNSA. This CDR3 comprises 15 residues. V lost 5 bases, J lost 3 bases, and 3 bases stayed unmatched.

This clonotype was observed many times. V gene TRBV20-1 combines with J gene TRBJ1-5, with D possibly TRBD1 on 5 matching bases. From germline, CDR1 is DFQATT and CDR2 SNEGSKA (reference sequence). There are 15 residues in the CDR3. Trimming pared 6 bases from V and 0 bases from J, leaving 15 bases between. The CDR3 loop is CSALGRPISNQPQHF. Written as DNA, the CDR3 is TGCAGTGCCCTGGGACGGCCGATTAGCAATCAGCCCCAGCATTTT.

The table lists this clonotype with a few counts. This chain links TRBV7-9 with TRBJ2-2, with 7 bases that match TRBD2. Germline CDR1 SEHNR, CDR2 FQNEAQ (reference sequence). The length of the CDR3 is 15 residues. After removal of 5 bases from V and 2 bases from J, the junction contained 5 bases not matched to a gene. CDR3 protein: CASSLQRGNTGELFF. DNA for the CDR3: TGTGCCAGCAGCCTTCAGCGGGGAAACACCGGGGAGCTGTTTTTT.

This clonotype was seen repeatedly, ten times or more. An end of the junction does not agree with germline; a read error may underlie this. The chain is built from TRBV7-2 and TRBJ2-1; D gene uncertain. The CDR3 has 12 amino acids. Germline values: CDR1 SGHTA, CDR2 FQGNSA. CDR3 residues: CAGSLSYNEQFF. The CDR3 bases are TGTGCCGGCAGCTTATCATACAATGAGCAGTTCTTC.

The chain links TRBV7-3 to TRBJ2-1; a weak D match, TRBD2 (6 bases). CDR1 and CDR2 from the germline V gene are SGHTA and FQGTGA. Between the trimmed V and J ends, which lost 5 bases and 4 bases, there was a span of 12 bases. There are 14 residues in the CDR3. This CDR3 reads CASSRLGSYNEQFF. The CDR3 DNA reads as TGTGCCAGCAGCAGACTAGGGTCTTACAATGAGCAGTTCTTC.

This clonotype was seen ten or more times. The chain joins TRBV20-1 to TRBJ1-1; D is undetermined. The CDR3 has 15 amino acids. The germline V and J ends were trimmed by 3 bases and 1 base, with 15 bases remaining between them. Per the germline V gene, CDR1 is DFQATT and CDR2 is SNEGSKA (reference sequence). CDR3 in DNA: TGCAGTGCTAGTATGGGTGGAGCGGGGAACACTGAAGCTTTCTTT. The encoded protein is CSASMGGAGNTEAFF.

In this sample, this clonotype turned up a few times. The chain carries TRBV29-1 and TRBJ1-4; perhaps TRBD1 as D (5 bases). The germline V gene encodes CDR1 SQVTM and CDR2 ANQGSEA. The CDR3 has 15 residues. With 2 bases removed from V and 5 bases from J, the gap between germline ends came to 15 bases. As DNA, the CDR3 is TGCAGCGTTGAAACAGGCGGATGGGGGAATGAAAAACTGTTTTTT. Translating gives CSVETGGWGNEKLFF.

This clonotype was seen many times. This sequence joins TRBV7-9 and TRBJ2-6; the D is unclear. V lost 6 bases, J lost 1 base, and 10 bases lay in between. The CDR3 spans 15 residues. The germline gives CDR1 SEHNR, CDR2 FQNEAQ (reference sequence). CDR3 coding DNA: TGTGCCAGCAGAAATGTCCCTTCTGGGGCCAACGTCCTGACTTTC. Translating it yields CASRNVPSGANVLTF. The full variable domain, its missing parts supplied by reference TRBV7-9 and TRBJ2-6, is DTGVSQNPRHKITKRGQNVTFRCDPISEHNRLYWYRQTLGQGPEFLTYFQNEAQLEKSRLLSDRFSAERPKGSFSTLEIQRTEQGDSAMYLCASRNVPSGANVLTFGAGSRLTVL.

This clonotype showed up many times. V usage is TRBV11-2 and J usage is TRBJ2-5; TRBD1 might be the D (6 bases). CDR1 SGHAT and CDR2 FQNNGV come from the germline V gene. This CDR3 is 13 amino acids long. V dropped 4 bases and J dropped 2 bases, with 8 bases sitting between them. For the CDR3, the DNA is TGTGCCAGCAGCTCACAGGGACAAGAGACCCAGTACTTC. Translation gives CASSSQGQETQYF.

This rearrangement joins TRBV4-1 to TRBJ1-1; D is unclear. Germline assignment: CDR1 MGHRA and CDR2 YSYEKL. V lost 3 bases and J lost 1, with 9 bases in between. CDR3 size: 14 residues. The CDR3 coding sequence is TGCGCCAGCAGCCATGAACAGCCGAACACTGAAGCTTTCTTT. Its translation: CASSHEQPNTEAFF.

This clonotype has a count of ten or more. The rearrangement joins TRBV6-1 to TRBJ2-7, with 8 bases fitting TRBD2. There are 14 residues in the CDR3. V shed 6 bases, J shed 3 bases, and the junction held 7 bases outside the gene matches. Germline V gene sequence: CDR1 MNHNS, CDR2 SASEGT. CDR3 in DNA: TGTGCCAGCAGAACCGGGACTAGTGTCTACGAGCAGTACTTC. Amino acid sequence: CASRTGTSVYEQYF.

The rearrangement joins TRBV4-1 to TRBJ2-1; D may be TRBD1 or TRBD2 (6 bases each). This CDR3 region has 19 residues. V gave up 4 bases and J gave up 0 bases, with 22 bases separating them. Germline values: CDR1 MGHRA, CDR2 YSYEKL. As DNA, the CDR3 is TGCGCCAGCAGCCGGACAGCCACTTTAAAGACTAGCTCCTACAATGAGCAGTTCTTC. This gives the protein CASSRTATLKTSSYNEQFF.